Listed below are T cell receptor beta chains from one sample, sequenced in a study of cytomegalovirus exposure and HLA in healthy donors. Profiling relied on immunoSEQ multiplex PCR, and the TCRdb table lists in-frame clones only, not all of them. The sample table includes 100,000 to 150,000 clones. Sample: PBMCs. Receptor source: a woman aged 40 to 55 in good health and CMV-seronegative. CDR3s include the opening cysteine and the closing phenylalanine or tryptophan. D genes are given only for firm matches.

>TRBV9|TRBD2
CASSVAGLAGGEQFF
>TRBV7-2|-
CASSPTGVSDTIYF
>TRBV28|-
CASIRGNQPQHF
>TRBV14|TRBD1
CASSPRTGGNTIYF
>TRBV29-1|-
CSVEGRGRRGNEQFF
>TRBV18|TRBD1
CASSPPSRGQDTEAFF
>TRBV6-6|TRBD1
CASSYSSGQITDTQYF
>TRBV5-1|-
CASSSLSLGAQEQFF
>TRBV6-5|-
CASSRDMGNQPQHF
>TRBV5-4|-
CASSLRDIGAGRDYGYTF
>TRBV5-1|TRBD1
CASSWTGGIDTEAFF